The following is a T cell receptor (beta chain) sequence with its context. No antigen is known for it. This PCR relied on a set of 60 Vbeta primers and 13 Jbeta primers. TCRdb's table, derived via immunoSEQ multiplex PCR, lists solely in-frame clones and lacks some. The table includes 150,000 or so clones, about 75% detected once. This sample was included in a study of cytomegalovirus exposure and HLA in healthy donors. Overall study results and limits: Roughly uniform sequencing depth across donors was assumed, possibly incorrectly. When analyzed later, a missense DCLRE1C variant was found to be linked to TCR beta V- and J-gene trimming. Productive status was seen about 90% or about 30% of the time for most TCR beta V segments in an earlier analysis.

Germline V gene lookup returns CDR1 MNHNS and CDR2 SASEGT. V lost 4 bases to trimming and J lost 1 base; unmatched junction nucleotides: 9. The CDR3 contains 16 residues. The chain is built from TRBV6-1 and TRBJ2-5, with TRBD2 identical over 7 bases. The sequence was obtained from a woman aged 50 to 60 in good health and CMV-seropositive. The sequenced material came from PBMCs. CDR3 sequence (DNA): TGTGCCAGCAGTGGGTCTAAGCGGGGCCCCCAAGAGACCCAGTACTTC. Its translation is CASSGSKRGPQETQYF.